This T cell receptor (beta chain) was sequenced in a study of shared clonotypes between healthy human individuals. Using immunoSEQ multiplex PCR, the repertoire was profiled, and TCRdb retains in-frame clones only, with some absent. The repertoire holds some 2.1 million clones, with 90% to 95% as singletons. V was cut by 2 bases and J by 0 bases, with 6 bases left in between. Germline CDR1 and CDR2: SGHNT and YYREEE (reference sequence). The CDR3 contains 13 residues. This TCR came from a man younger than 35 in good health. The chain recombines TRBV5-4 with TRBJ2-7, with D uncertain. Specimen: naive CD4+ T cells sorted from blood. Subset specified: CD45RA+ positively selected. CDR3 coding DNA: TGTGCCAGCAGCTTTGTAAGCTCCTACGAGCAGTACTTC. As protein: CASSFVSSYEQYF.